This T cell receptor beta chain stems from a study of tumor-infiltrating lymphocytes in primary liver carcinoma. General study points: Samples were bulk unsorted, so CD4+ and CD8+ repertoires were not compared.

With respect to this clonotype: Its antigen is undetermined. A much larger clone lies one base from this, so it may be a read error.

A primer in the constant region served to generate TCR beta cDNA from approximately 500 ng of total RNA. Amplification in three nested multiplex PCR rounds with slightly modified ARM-PCR gave rise to TCR beta libraries. Running 10 cycles apiece, the first two PCR rounds relied on TRBV1-TRBV30 forward primers together with a C-beta reverse primer. TCRdb re-analysed the multiplex PCR reads in MiXCR, keeping a single row per CDR3 protein. The table has a few hundred thousand distinct CDR3 sequences, 50% to 60% seen once. The source of the blood RNA was unsorted whole blood, and germline DNA was extracted as well. They drew approximately 4.2 milliliters of peripheral blood before surgery. This CDR3 is built from 13 residues. Germline assignment: CDR1 LGHNA and CDR2 YSLEER.

The sequencing input was peripheral blood. V is TRBV4-3 and J is TRBJ2-1; D is perhaps TRBD1 (5 bases). The clonotype comes from a woman in her twenties or thirties with primary liver carcinoma and hepatitis B virus infection. DNA of the CDR3: TGCGTCAGCAGCCAGGGTCGATACAATGAGCAGTTCTTC. It codes for CVSSQGRYNEQFF.